These 10 T cell receptor beta chains came from one sample sequenced in a study of CD8 T cells in Susac syndrome. Reverse transcription of 0.5 to 1 ug RNA was performed with random hexamers. TCRdb passed the immunoSEQ multiplex PCR reads through MiXCR, listing each CDR3 protein once. This sample has just under 150,000 distinct CDR3 sequences, with approximately 93% found just once. The sequenced sample consisted of CD4+ T cells from PBMCs. Source of these receptors: a human donor in good health.

The genes are TRBV30 and TRBJ2-2; D gene unclear. Germline V CDR1 and CDR2: GTSNPN, SVGIG (reference sequence). Trimming left V 4 bases short and J 2 bases short, with 8 bases between. CDR3 size: 13 residues. The CDR3 spells CAWTQYNTGELFF. In DNA form, the CDR3 reads TGTGCCTGGACACAGTATAACACCGGGGAGCTGTTTTTT. Using reference TRBV30 and TRBJ2-2 for the parts outside the CDR3, the full variable domain is SQTIHQWPATLVQPVGSPLSLECTVEGTSNPNLYWYRQAAGRGLQLLFYSVGIGQISSEVPQNLSASRPQDRQFILSSKKLLLSDSGFYLCAWTQYNTGELFFGEGSRLTVL.

The chain couples TRBV5-4 to TRBJ1-1, with D possibly TRBD1 on 5 matching bases. CDR3 length: 13 amino acids. The germline V gene encodes CDR1 SGHNT and CDR2 YYREEE (reference sequence). V gave up 10 bases and J gave up 5 bases, with 18 bases separating them. CDR3 in amino acids: CAAARDVGTEAFF. CDR3 DNA: TGTGCCGCAGCGAGGGACGTGGGGACTGAAGCTTTCTTT.

This chain connects TRBV7-8 to TRBJ2-7, with D perhaps matching TRBD2 (6 bases). The V gene lost 1 base and the J gene lost 12 bases, with 16 bases spanning the gap. This CDR3 is 13 amino acids long. Germline values: CDR1 SGHVS, CDR2 FQNEAQ. CDR3 residues: CASSLEVTGEGYF. The CDR3 nucleotides read TGTGCCAGCAGCTTAGAGGTTACGGGAGAAGGGTACTTC.

V usage is TRBV5-4 and J usage is TRBJ1-2; weak D call: TRBD1 (5 bases). The CDR3 runs 13 residues. Germline V gene sequence: CDR1 SGHNT, CDR2 YYREEE (reference sequence). With 4 bases removed from V and 8 bases from J, the gap between germline ends came to 15 bases. CDR3 loop: CASSEGWGGGYTF. In DNA form, the CDR3 reads TGTGCCAGCAGCGAGGGGTGGGGCGGGGGCTACACCTTC.

The V gene is TRBV12-3 or TRBV12-4, the J gene TRBJ1-5, with D tentatively TRBD1 (5 bases). The CDR3 totals 10 residues. The V end lost 10 bases, the J end lost 6 bases, and 7 bases lay between the germline ends. The DNA for the CDR3 is TGTGCCAACGACAGTCAGCCCCAGCATTTT. Amino acid sequence: CANDSQPQHF.

The chain has TRBV2 and TRBJ2-6, with 15 bases lining up with TRBD2. V was pared by 11 bases and J by 2 bases, with 16 bases of the junction left unmatched. The CDR3 covers 20 residues. Germline V lookup: CDR1 SNHLY, CDR2 FYNNEI. CDR3 sequence (DNA): TGTGCCCACTCACCCCGGACTAGCGGGAGGGCCAAACCTGGGGCCAACGTCCTGACTTTC. Amino acid sequence: CAHSPRTSGRAKPGANVLTF.

This clonotype was seen more than once but under ten times. J is TRBJ2-1 and V is TRBV27, with 7 positions matching TRBD1. This CDR3 region has 15 residues. The junction had 3 bases not matched to a gene; V was cut back by 4 bases and J by 0 bases. Germline lookup yields CDR1 MNHEY and CDR2 SMNVEV (reference sequence). The CDR3 spells CASSWDSGSYNEQFF. The DNA of the CDR3 is TGTGCCAGCAGTTGGGACAGCGGCTCCTACAATGAGCAGTTCTTC.

The V call is TRBV3-1, the J call TRBJ1-5; no definite D call. Between the trimmed V and J ends, which lost 0 bases and 7 bases, there was a span of 10 bases. The CDR3 sequence is 14 residues long. The germline V gene has CDR1 LGHDT and CDR2 YNNKEL (reference sequence). In DNA form, the CDR3 reads TGTGCCAGCAGCCAAGATCTTGTGCCGCAGCCCCAGCATTTT. Its translation: CASSQDLVPQPQHF.

The chain carries TRBV28 and TRBJ2-7; 8 positions match TRBD2. Germline assignment: CDR1 MDHEN and CDR2 SYDVKM. V was pared by 1 base and J by 0 bases, with 8 bases of the junction left unmatched. The CDR3 totals 17 residues. The CDR3 DNA reads as TGTGCCAGCAGTTTATCTATGGGAGCGGGAGACTCCTACGAGCAGTACTTC. Amino acids: CASSLSMGAGDSYEQYF.

This clonotype has only one observation. CDR3 sequence (DNA): TGCAGTGCTAGAGCCCTGTCTCATACGCAGTATTTT. Its protein is CSARALSHTQYF. The rearrangement joins TRBV20-1 to TRBJ2-3; no clear D. Germline lookup yields CDR1 DFQATT and CDR2 SNEGSKA (reference sequence). V was trimmed by 1 base and J by 7 bases, leaving 9 bases between them. There are 12 residues in the CDR3.